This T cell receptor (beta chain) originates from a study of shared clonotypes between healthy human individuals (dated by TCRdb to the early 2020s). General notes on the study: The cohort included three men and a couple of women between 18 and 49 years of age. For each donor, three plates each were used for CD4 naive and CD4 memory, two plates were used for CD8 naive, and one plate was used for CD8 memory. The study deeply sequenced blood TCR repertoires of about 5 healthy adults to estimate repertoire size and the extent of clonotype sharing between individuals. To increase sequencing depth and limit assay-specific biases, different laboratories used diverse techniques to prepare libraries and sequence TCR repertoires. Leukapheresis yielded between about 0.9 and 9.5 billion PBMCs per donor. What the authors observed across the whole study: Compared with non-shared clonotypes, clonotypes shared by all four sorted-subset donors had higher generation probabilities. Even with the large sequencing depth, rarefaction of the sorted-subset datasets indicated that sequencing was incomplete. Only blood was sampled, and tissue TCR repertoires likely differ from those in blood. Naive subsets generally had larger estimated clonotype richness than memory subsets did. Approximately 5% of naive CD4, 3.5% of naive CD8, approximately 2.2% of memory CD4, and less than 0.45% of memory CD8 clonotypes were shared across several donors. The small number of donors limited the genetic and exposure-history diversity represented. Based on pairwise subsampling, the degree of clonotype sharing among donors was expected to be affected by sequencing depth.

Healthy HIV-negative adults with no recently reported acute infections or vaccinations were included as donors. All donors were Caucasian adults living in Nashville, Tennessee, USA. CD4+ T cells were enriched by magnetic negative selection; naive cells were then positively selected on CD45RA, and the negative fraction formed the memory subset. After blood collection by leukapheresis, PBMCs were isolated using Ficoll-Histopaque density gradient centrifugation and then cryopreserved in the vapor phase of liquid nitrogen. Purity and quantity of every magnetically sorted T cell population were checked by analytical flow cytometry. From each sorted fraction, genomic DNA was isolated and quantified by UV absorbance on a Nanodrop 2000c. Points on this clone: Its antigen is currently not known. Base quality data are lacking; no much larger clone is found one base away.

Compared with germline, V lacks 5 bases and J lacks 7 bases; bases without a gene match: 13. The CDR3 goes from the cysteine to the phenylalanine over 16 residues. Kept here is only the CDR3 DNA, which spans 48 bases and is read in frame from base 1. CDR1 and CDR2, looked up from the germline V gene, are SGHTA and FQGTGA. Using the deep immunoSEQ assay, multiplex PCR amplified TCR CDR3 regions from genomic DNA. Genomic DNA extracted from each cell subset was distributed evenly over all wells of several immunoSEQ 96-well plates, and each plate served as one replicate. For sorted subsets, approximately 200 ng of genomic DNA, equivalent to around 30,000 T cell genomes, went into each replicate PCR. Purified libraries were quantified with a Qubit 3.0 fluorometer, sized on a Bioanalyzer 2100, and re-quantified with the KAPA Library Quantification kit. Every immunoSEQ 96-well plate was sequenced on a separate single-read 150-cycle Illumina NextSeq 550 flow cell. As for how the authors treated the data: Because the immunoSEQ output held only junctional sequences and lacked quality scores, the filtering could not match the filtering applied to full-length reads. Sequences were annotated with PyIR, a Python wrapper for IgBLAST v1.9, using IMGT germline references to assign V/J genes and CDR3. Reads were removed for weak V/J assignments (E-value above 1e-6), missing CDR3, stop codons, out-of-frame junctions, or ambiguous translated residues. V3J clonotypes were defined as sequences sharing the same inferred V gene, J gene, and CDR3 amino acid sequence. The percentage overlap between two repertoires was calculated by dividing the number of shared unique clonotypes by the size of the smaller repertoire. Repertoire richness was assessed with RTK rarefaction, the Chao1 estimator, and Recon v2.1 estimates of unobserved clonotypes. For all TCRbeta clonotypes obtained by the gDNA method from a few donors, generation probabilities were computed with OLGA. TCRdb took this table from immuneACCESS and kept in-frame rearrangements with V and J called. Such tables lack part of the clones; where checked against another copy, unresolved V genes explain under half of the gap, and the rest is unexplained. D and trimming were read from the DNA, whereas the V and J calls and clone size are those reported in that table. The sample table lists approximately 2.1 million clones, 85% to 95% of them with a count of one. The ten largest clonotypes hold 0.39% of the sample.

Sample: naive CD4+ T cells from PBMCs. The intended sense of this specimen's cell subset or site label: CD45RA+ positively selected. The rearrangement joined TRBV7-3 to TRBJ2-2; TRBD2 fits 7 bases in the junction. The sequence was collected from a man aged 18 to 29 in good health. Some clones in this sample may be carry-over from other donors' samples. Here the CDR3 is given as CASSRYEGGPSGELFF. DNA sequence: TGTGCCAGCAGCCGATATGAGGGAGGGCCCAGCGGGGAGCTGTTTTTT.